The source of this T cell receptor beta chain is a study of read filtering for tumor transcriptome and immune sequencing. Study in general: TCR-mapped reads were about 3.5 to 10.27 million with IR-seq versus about 85 to 1,300 with RNA-seq.

V lost 6 bases, J lost 1 base, and 12 bases lay in between. This CDR3 comprises 14 residues. Germline V lookup: CDR1 MGHDK, CDR2 SYGVNS. Regarding the study as a whole: IR-seq and RNA-seq agreed better without single-read clonotypes. The sorted CD138-negative fraction was a mixed bone marrow immune population, not purified T cells.

Bone marrow was sampled from every patient at the time of active disease. A remark on this clonotype: Its antigen remains unidentified. This may be a read error: a much more frequent sequence differs by one nucleotide. No conserved phenylalanine or tryptophan is present at the end of the CDR3, so a read error is the likely explanation.

Molecular barcoded adaptors covering alpha/delta and beta/gamma chains were used on 400 to 450 ng RNA. MiXCR, run by TCRdb on the reads, gives a single entry per CDR3 protein. Found here are 75,000 to 90,000 distinct CDR3 sequences, about 12% of them singletons; the top ten hold about 15%. Material: a population of CD138-negative cells sorted from bone marrow. The V gene is TRBV25-1, the J gene TRBJ2-5; perhaps TRBD1 as D (6 bases). This receptor was obtained from a donor aged 40 or older with multiple myeloma. The CDR3 reads CASRATGPQETQYS. The DNA for the CDR3 is TGTGCCAGCAGGGCGACAGGTCCCCAAGAGACCCAGTACTCC.